This TCR beta chain appears in the sequencing data of a study of CD8+CD57+ T cells in acquired aplastic anemia. Study-level information: DNA from sorted CD4+ and CD8+ cells averaged roughly 3.4 ug.

General study points: CD8+ Simpson's diversity showed no significant patient-control difference. Sharing between patients and controls was observed for roughly 30 CD8+ CDR3 sequences.

Template material for TCR beta VDJ and CDR3 profiling consisted of genomic DNA. TCRdb reprocessed the reads with MiXCR, giving one entry per CDR3 protein. The data show 55,000 to 80,000 distinct CDR3 sequences, 45% to 60% seen once. Of note for this clonotype: Its antigen is not known.

J gave up 15 bases and V 3 bases, and 7 bases lay outside the gene matches. Germline V CDR1 and CDR2: DFQATT, SNEGSKA (reference sequence). The length of the CDR3 is 11 residues. The J gene is TRBJ1-4, the V gene TRBV20-1, with 7 bases identical to TRBD1. The sequencing input was sorted CD4+, CD8+, or CD8+CD57+ T cells (not recorded which) from PBMCs. The source is a human donor in good health, serving as a control. The DNA of the CDR3 is TGCAGTGCTAGGGAAGACAGGGCGGTGTTTTTT. Protein: CSAREDRAVFF.